A single sample gave rise to the 8 T cell receptor beta chains below, sequenced in a study of T cell repertoires in urothelial bladder cancer. The table came from immunoSEQ multiplex PCR; TCRdb's copy has only in-frame clones and leaves some out. In the table there are around 11,000 clones, around 65% of which are singletons. The source material was tumor-infiltrating cells from bladder cancer. The origin of the receptors is a human donor with a benign inflammatory bladder lesion.

The genes are TRBV2 and TRBJ2-5, with 8 nucleotides matching TRBD1. Germline lookup yields CDR1 SNHLY and CDR2 FYNNEI. V gave up 8 bases and J gave up 11 bases; unmatched junction bases: 10. This CDR3 has 12 amino acids. The CDR3 DNA is TGTGCCAGCCGGACAGGGCCGTGGGAGCAGTACTTC. It is translated as CASRTGPWEQYF.

The rearrangement uses TRBV19 and TRBJ2-1; 8 bases line up with TRBD2. V dropped 10 bases and J dropped 9; count of bases not matched to a gene: 8. Germline V gives CDR1 LNHDA, CDR2 SQIVND (reference sequence). The CDR3 totals 12 residues. DNA of the CDR3: TGTGCCACTACCCGGGGGGGGGCTGAGCAGTTCTTC. It translates to CATTRGGAEQFF.

The CDR3 DNA reads TGTGCCAGCAGCCCGGGACTAGGAGTCAATGAGCAGTTCTTC. Amino acid sequence: CASSPGLGVNEQFF. This sequence joins TRBV5-4 and TRBJ2-1; 8 bases fit TRBD2. V trimming: 4 bases; J trimming: 6 bases; junction bases outside the gene matches: 6. This CDR3 has 14 amino acids. Germline CDR1 and CDR2: SGHNT and YYREEE (reference sequence).

This chain links TRBV6-6 with TRBJ1-1; the D gene is possibly TRBD1 (5 bases). Germline V CDR1 and CDR2: MNHNY, SVGAGI (reference sequence). This CDR3 comprises 15 residues. With 5 bases removed from V and 5 bases from J, the gap between germline ends came to 18 bases. The CDR3 DNA reads TGTGCCAGCAGTGGATCCGGGGCCCGAAGGACTGAAGCTTTCTTT. Translated: CASSGSGARRTEAFF.

The J gene is TRBJ1-2, the V gene TRBV9; 7 bases match TRBD1. The CDR3 contains 15 residues. CDR1 is SGDLS, CDR2 YYNGEE, per germline. J was trimmed by 5 bases and V by 2 bases; bases with no gene match: 9. Here the CDR3 reads CASSVGQANDYGYTF. The CDR3 DNA is TGTGCCAGCAGCGTTGGACAGGCTAACGATTATGGCTACACCTTC.

V is TRBV2 and J is TRBJ2-3, with 7 nucleotides matching TRBD2. This CDR3 region has 13 residues. Looked up from germline, CDR1 is SNHLY and CDR2 is FYNNEI. Unmatched junction bases numbered 4, after V lost 8 bases and J lost 2 bases. The CDR3 DNA reads as TGTGCCAGCGGGGGGGAGGCCACAGATACGCAGTATTTT. This codes for CASGGEATDTQYF.

V is TRBV2 and J is TRBJ1-2, with D perhaps matching TRBD1 (5 bases). The germline V gene has CDR1 SNHLY and CDR2 FYNNEI. CDR3 size: 11 residues. Trimming removed 9 bases from V and 3 bases from J, with 8 bases in between. CDR3: CASGGDYGYTF. The CDR3 region has the DNA TGTGCCAGTGGGGGGGACTATGGCTACACCTTC.

In regard to this clone: This specimen includes other DNA sequences encoding the same CDR3. The V call is TRBV4-1, the J call TRBJ2-7; no clear D gene. CDR1 is MGHRA and CDR2 is YSYEKL in the germline V gene. V lost 4 bases and J lost 7, with 17 bases in between. This CDR3 has 14 amino acids. CDR3 residues: CASSPKVRGWEQYF. The CDR3 DNA reads as TGCGCCAGCAGCCCAAAGGTTCGAGGATGGGAGCAGTACTTC.